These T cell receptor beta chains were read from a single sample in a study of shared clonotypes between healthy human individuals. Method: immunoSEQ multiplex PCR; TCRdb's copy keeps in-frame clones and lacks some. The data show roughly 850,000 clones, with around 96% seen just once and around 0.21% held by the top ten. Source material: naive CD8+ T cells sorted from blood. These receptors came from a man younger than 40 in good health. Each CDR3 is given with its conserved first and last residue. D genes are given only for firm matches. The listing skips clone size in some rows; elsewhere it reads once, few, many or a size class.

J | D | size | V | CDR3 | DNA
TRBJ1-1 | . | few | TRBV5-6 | CASSLDVGGEAFF | TGTGCCAGCAGCTTGGACGTTGGGGGTGAAGCTTTCTTT
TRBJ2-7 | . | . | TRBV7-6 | CASSQGELYYEQYF | TGTGCCAGCAGCCAAGGGGAGTTGTATTACGAGCAGTACTTC
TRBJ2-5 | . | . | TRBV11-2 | CASSLVLGDLETQYF | TGTGCCAGCAGCTTAGTGCTCGGCGACCTAGAGACCCAGTACTTC
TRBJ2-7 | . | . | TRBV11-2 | CASSLDQWGLATTSSYEQYF | TGTGCCAGCAGCTTAGATCAGTGGGGGCTAGCCACGACCTCCTCCTACGAGCAGTACTTC
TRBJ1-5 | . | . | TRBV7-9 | CASSAQGEQPQHF | TGTGCCAGCAGCGCGCAGGGCGAACAGCCCCAGCATTTT
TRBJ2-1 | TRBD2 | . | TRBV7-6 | CASSVLAGGPNEQFF | TGTGCCAGCAGCGTCTTAGCGGGAGGACCCAATGAGCAGTTCTTC
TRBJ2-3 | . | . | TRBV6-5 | CASSRARTDTQYF | TGTGCCAGCAGTCGAGCTCGAACAGATACGCAGTATTTT
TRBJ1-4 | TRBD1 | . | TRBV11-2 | CASSLGMGTAEKLFF | TGTGCCAGCAGCTTAGGTATGGGGACAGCCGAAAAACTGTTTTTT
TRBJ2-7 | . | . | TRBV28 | CASSLISRLGYEQYF | TGTGCCAGCAGCCTTATCTCTAGGCTCGGCTACGAGCAGTACTTC
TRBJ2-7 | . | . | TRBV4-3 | CASSQFSGGPGSYYEQYF | TGCGCCAGCAGCCAATTTTCCGGGGGACCCGGCTCCTACTACGAGCAGTACTTC
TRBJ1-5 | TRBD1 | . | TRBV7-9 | CASSWTGAGYSNQPQHF | TGTGCCAGCAGCTGGACAGGGGCGGGCTATAGCAATCAGCCCCAGCATTTT
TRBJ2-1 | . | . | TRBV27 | CASSLGSYNEQFF | TGTGCCAGCAGTTTAGGATCGTACAATGAGCAGTTCTTC
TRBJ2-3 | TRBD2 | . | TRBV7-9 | CASRNAGGRLKDTQYF | TGTGCCAGCAGAAATGCGGGGGGCAGGCTCAAAGATACGCAGTATTTT
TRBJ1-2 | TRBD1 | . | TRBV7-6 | CASSSEVGTGDYGYTF | TGTGCCAGCAGCTCCGAAGTTGGGACAGGGGACTATGGCTACACCTTC
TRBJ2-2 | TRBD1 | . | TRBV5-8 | CASSLPGGFINGELFF | TGTGCCAGCAGCTTACCAGGGGGCTTTATTAACGGGGAGCTGTTTTTT
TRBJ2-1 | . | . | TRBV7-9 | CASSLAGADEQFF | TGTGCCAGCAGCTTAGCAGGGGCCGATGAGCAGTTCTTC
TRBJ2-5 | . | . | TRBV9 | CASSVEGVPETQYF | TGTGCCAGCAGCGTAGAAGGGGTCCCAGAGACCCAGTACTTC
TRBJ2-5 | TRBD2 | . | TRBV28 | CASSLRTSGRWSETQYF | TGTGCCAGCAGTTTACGGACGAGCGGGAGGTGGTCAGAGACCCAGTACTTC
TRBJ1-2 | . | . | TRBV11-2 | CASSPREGRDYGYTF | TGTGCCAGCAGCCCACGGGAGGGGCGGGACTATGGCTACACCTTC
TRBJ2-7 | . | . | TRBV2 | CASSGSEQYF | TGTGCCAGCAGTGGGTCCGAGCAGTACTTC
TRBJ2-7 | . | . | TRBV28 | CASSPSPRTSPYEQYF | TGTGCCAGCAGTCCCTCGCCCCGGACATCCCCCTACGAGCAGTACTTC
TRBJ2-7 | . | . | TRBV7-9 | CASSDGGPYYEQYF | TGTGCCAGCAGCGATGGGGGGCCCTACTACGAGCAGTACTTC
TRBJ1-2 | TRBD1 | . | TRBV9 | CASSPRGPRDYTF | TGTGCCAGCAGCCCGAGGGGGCCGAGAGACTACACCTTC
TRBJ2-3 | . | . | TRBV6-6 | CATKHDGTDTQYF | TGTGCCACTAAACACGACGGTACAGATACGCAGTATTTT
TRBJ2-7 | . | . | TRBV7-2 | CASSLDDRVNEQYF | TGTGCCAGCAGTCTCGACGATAGGGTCAACGAGCAGTACTTC
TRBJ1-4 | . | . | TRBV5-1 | CASSSTSGTNEKLFF | TGCGCCAGCAGCTCCACCTCGGGAACTAATGAAAAACTGTTTTTT
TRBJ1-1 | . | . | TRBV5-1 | CASSLVVSSEGTEAFF | TGCGCCAGCAGCTTGGTCGTTAGCAGCGAGGGGACTGAAGCTTTCTTT
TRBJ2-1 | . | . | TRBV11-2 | CASNSPFSYNEQFF | TGTGCCAGCAACTCCCCTTTCTCCTACAATGAGCAGTTCTTC
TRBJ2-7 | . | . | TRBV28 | CASSLERYSYEQYF | TGTGCCAGCAGTTTGGAGCGTTACTCCTACGAGCAGTACTTC
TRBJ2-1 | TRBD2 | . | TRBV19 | CASSMSGTSGYNEQFF | TGTGCCAGTAGTATGTCGGGGACTAGCGGTTACAATGAGCAGTTCTTC
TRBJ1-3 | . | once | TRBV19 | CASSITDTTGNTIYF | TGTGCCAGTAGTATTACGGACACGACCGGAAACACCATATATTTT
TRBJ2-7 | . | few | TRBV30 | CAWSPDSGEQYF | TGTGCCTGGAGTCCGGACAGCGGCGAGCAGTACTTC
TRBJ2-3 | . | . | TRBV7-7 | CASSLTPARDTQYF | TGTGCTAGCAGCTTAACCCCAGCACGTGATACGCAGTATTTT
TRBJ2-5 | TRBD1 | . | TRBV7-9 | CASSPTGGGLEETQYF | TGTGCCAGCAGCCCTACAGGGGGCGGTTTGGAAGAGACCCAGTACTTC
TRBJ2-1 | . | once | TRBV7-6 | CASSLPANEQFF | TGTGCCAGCAGCTTGCCGGCCAATGAGCAGTTCTTC
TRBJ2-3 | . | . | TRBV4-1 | CASSHLAGSDTQYF | TGCGCCAGCAGCCACCTTGCGGGATCAGATACGCAGTATTTT
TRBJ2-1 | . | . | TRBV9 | CASSGRNTDNEQFF | TGTGCCAGCAGCGGAAGGAATACGGACAATGAGCAGTTCTTC
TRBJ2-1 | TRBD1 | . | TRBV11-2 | CASNKLGTDYNEQFF | TGTGCCAGCAACAAACTCGGGACAGACTACAATGAGCAGTTCTTC
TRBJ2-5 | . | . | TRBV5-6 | CASTLTTQETQYF | TGTGCCAGCACCCTGACTACCCAAGAGACCCAGTACTTC
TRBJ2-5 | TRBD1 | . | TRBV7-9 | CASSSPRDRGKETQYF | TGTGCCAGCAGCTCACCCCGGGACAGGGGGAAGGAGACCCAGTACTTC
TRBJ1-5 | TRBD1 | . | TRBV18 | CASSLGQGSNQPQHF | TGTGCCAGCTCCCTAGGACAGGGAAGCAATCAGCCCCAGCATTTT
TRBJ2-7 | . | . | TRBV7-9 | CASSPGLLRTYF | TGTGCCAGCAGCCCCGGCCTTCTCAGGACGTACTTC
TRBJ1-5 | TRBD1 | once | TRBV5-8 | CASRGTASNQPQHF | TGTGCCAGCAGGGGGACAGCATCCAATCAGCCCCAGCATTTT
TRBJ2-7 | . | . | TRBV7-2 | CASSLYPTAHEQYF | TGTGCCAGCAGCTTATACCCGACGGCGCACGAGCAGTACTTC
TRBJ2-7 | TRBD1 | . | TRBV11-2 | CASSFLRTGQGYEQYF | TGTGCCAGCAGCTTCCTGAGGACAGGGCAAGGCTACGAGCAGTACTTC
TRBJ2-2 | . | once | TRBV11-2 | CASSLYAELFF | TGTGCCAGCAGCTTATACGCGGAACTGTTTTTT
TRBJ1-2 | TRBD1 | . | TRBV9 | CASRQRTGEGYTF | TGTGCCAGCAGACAGAGGACAGGGGAAGGCTACACCTTC
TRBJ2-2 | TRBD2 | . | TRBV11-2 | CASQGTSLKNTGELFF | TGTGCCAGCCAAGGGACTAGCTTAAAGAACACCGGGGAGCTGTTTTTT
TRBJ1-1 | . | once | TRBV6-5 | CASSWQVDTEAFF | TGTGCCAGCAGTTGGCAGGTGGACACTGAAGCTTTCTTT
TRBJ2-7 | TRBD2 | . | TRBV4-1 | CASSQEPSGRDHEQYF | TGCGCCAGCAGCCAAGAGCCTAGCGGGAGGGACCACGAGCAGTACTTC
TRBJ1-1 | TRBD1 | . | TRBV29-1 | CSVAGQGNTEAFF | TGCAGCGTTGCGGGACAGGGGAACACTGAAGCTTTCTTT
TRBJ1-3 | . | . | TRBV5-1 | CASSYYGSGNTIYF | TGCGCCAGCAGCTATTATGGCTCTGGAAACACCATATATTTT
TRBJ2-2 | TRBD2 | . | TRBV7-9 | CASSLESVAGDPGELFF | TGTGCCAGCAGCTTAGAATCGGTAGCGGGAGACCCCGGGGAGCTGTTTTTT
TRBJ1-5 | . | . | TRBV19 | CASSITSISQPQHF | TGTGCCAGTAGTATAACCTCAATAAGTCAGCCCCAGCATTTT
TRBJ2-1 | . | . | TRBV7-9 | CASSLEGLLAGEQFF | TGTGCCAGCAGCTTAGAGGGGCTATTGGCGGGTGAGCAGTTCTTC
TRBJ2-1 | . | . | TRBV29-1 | CSTLAGSSYNEQFF | TGCAGCACCCTAGCCGGTAGCTCCTACAATGAGCAGTTCTTC
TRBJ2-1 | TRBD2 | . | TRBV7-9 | CASSFGGSGSWEQFF | TGTGCCAGCAGCTTCGGCGGGAGCGGTTCGTGGGAGCAGTTCTTC